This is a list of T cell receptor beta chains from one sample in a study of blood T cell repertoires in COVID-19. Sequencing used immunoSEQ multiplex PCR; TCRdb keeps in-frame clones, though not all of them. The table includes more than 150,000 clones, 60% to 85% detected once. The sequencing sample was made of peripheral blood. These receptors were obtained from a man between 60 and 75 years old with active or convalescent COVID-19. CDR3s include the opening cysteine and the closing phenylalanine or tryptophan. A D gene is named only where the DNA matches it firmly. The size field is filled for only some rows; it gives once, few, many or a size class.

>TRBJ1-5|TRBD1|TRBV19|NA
CASRRGQGGPQHF
TGTGCCAGTAGAAGGGGACAGGGGGGCCCCCAGCATTTT
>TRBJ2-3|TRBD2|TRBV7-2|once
CASSIRGTSGTDTQYF
TGTGCCAGCAGCATAAGGGGGACTAGCGGCACAGATACGCAGTATTTT
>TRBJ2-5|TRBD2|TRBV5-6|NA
CASSRLASQETQYF
TGTGCCAGCAGCCGACTAGCGAGCCAAGAGACCCAGTACTTC
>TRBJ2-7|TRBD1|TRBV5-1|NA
CASSLEGGKTYEQYF
TGCGCCAGCAGCTTGGAAGGGGGCAAAACCTACGAGCAGTACTTC
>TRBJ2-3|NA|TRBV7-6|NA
CASSLDRGQYF
TGTGCCAGCAGCTTGGACAGAGGGCAGTATTTT
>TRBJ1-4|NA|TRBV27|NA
CASSFQGSGNEKLFF
TGTGCCAGCAGTTTCCAGGGTAGCGGGAATGAAAAACTGTTTTTT
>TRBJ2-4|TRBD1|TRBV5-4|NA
CASTRTGEGNIQYF
TGTGCCAGCACCCGGACAGGGGAGGGAAACATTCAGTACTTC
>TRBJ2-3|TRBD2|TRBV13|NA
CASSPPSAGDTDTQYF
TGTGCCAGCAGCCCCCCCAGTGCGGGAGATACAGATACGCAGTATTTT
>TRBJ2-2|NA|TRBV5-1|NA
CASSPRLARSTGELFF
TGCGCCAGCAGCCCAAGACTGGCACGCAGCACCGGGGAGCTGTTTTTT
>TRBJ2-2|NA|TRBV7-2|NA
CASSLDPAENTGELFF
TGTGCCAGCAGCTTAGACCCAGCGGAGAACACCGGGGAGCTGTTTTTT
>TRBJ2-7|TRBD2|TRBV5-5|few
CASSRLAGGAYEQYF
TGTGCCAGCAGCCGGCTAGCGGGAGGGGCCTACGAGCAGTACTTC
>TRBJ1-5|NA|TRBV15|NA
CATSRVPGSQPQHF
TGTGCCACCAGCAGAGTTCCGGGGAGCCAGCCCCAGCATTTT
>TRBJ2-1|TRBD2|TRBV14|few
CASSQAAGKSYNEQFF
TGTGCCAGCAGCCAAGCAGCGGGAAAATCCTACAATGAGCAGTTCTTC
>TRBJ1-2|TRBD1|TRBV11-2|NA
CASSLERGRPNYGYTF
TGTGCCAGCAGCTTAGAAAGGGGGCGTCCTAACTATGGCTACACCTTC
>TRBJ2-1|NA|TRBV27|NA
CASSFRGGPGRNEQFF
TGTGCCAGCAGTTTCCGTGGTGGACCCGGGAGAAATGAGCAGTTCTTC
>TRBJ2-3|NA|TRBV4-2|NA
CASSQDKGVKSTDTQYF
TGTGCCAGCAGCCAAGATAAAGGGGTCAAATCCACAGATACGCAGTATTTT
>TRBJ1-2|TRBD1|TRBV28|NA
CATLRTGRLDGYTF
TGTGCCACCCTGCGGACAGGGCGTTTGGATGGCTACACCTTC
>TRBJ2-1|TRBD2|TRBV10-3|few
CAIGAGGEQFF
TGTGCCATAGGAGCGGGAGGGGAGCAGTTCTTC
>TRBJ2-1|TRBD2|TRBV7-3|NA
CASSSPGLAGDNEQFF
TGTGCCAGCAGCTCCCCCGGTCTAGCGGGAGACAATGAGCAGTTCTTC
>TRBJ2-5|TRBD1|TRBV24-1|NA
CATSDWGTGLQETQYF
TGTGCCACCAGTGATTGGGGGACAGGCCTCCAAGAGACCCAGTACTTC
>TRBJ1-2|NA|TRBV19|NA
CAILYGYTF
TGTGCCATACTCTATGGCTACACCTTC
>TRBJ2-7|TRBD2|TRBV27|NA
CASSLVAGGLSYEQYF
TGTGCCAGCAGTTTAGTAGCGGGAGGTCTCTCCTACGAGCAGTACTTC
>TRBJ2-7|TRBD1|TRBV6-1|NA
CASREDRGPYEQYF
TGTGCCAGCAGAGAAGACAGGGGACCCTACGAGCAGTACTTC
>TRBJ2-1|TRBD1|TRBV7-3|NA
CASSSQLLGQGQFF
TGTGCCAGCAGCTCTCAGTTGTTAGGACAGGGGCAGTTCTTC
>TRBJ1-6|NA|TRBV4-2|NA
CASSQDTSGSGRGSPLHF
TGTGCCAGCAGCCAAGATACGTCCGGCTCGGGGAGAGGGTCACCCCTCCACTTT
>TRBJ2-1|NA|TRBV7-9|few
CASSPDSAKAYNEQFF
TGTGCCAGCAGCCCCGACTCTGCGAAAGCATACAATGAGCAGTTCTTC
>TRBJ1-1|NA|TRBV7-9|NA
CASSLSHTEAFF
TGTGCCAGCAGCTTATCCCATACTGAAGCTTTCTTT
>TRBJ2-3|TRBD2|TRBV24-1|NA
CATSDWTSGKGDTQYF
TGTGCCACCAGTGATTGGACTAGCGGGAAAGGGGATACGCAGTATTTT
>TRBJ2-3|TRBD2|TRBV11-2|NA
CASSIRGSGSDTQYF
TGTGCCAGCAGCATTAGAGGTAGCGGGAGTGATACGCAGTATTTT
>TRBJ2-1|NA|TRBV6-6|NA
CASRRSEGLGAGGQFF
TGTGCCAGCAGGCGATCGGAGGGGTTAGGTGCCGGGGGGCAGTTCTTC
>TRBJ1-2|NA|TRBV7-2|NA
CASSSLGGANYGYTF
TGTGCCAGCAGCTCCCTGGGGGGGGCCAACTATGGCTACACCTTC
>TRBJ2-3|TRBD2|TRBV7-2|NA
CASSPLAGLSTDTQYF
TGTGCCAGCAGCCCGCTAGCGGGACTTAGCACAGATACGCAGTATTTT
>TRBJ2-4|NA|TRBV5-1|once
CASTQERGNIQYF
TGCGCCAGCACCCAAGAAAGGGGAAACATTCAGTACTTC
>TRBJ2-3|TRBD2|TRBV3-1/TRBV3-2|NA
CASSQGLAGAYTQYF
TGTGCCAGCAGCCAAGGACTAGCGGGAGCGTATACGCAGTATTTT
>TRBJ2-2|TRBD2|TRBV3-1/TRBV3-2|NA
CASSQDMSGSRELFF
TGTGCCAGCAGCCAAGATATGAGCGGGAGCCGGGAGCTGTTTTTT
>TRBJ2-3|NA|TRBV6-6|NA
CASSPSGAITDTQYF
TGTGCCAGCAGTCCGTCGGGAGCCATCACAGATACGCAGTATTTT
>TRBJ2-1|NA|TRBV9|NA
CASSGHLGGRGSYNEQFF
TGTGCCAGCAGCGGCCACCTGGGCGGGCGAGGCTCCTACAATGAGCAGTTCTTC
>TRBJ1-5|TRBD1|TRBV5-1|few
CASSEGQGGNQPQHF
TGCGCCAGCAGCGAAGGACAGGGGGGCAATCAGCCCCAGCATTTT
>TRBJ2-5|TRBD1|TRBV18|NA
CASSDRGLEETQYF
TGTGCCAGCTCAGACAGGGGGCTAGAGGAGACCCAGTACTTC
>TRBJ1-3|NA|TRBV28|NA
CASSWRRYSGNTIYF
TGTGCCAGCAGTTGGCGGAGATACTCTGGAAACACCATATATTTT
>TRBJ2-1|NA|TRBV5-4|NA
CASKFNNEQFF
TGTGCCAGCAAATTTAACAATGAGCAGTTCTTC
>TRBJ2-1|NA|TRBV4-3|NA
CASSQGGAGDNEQFF
TGCGCCAGCAGCCAAGGTGGGGCAGGGGACAATGAGCAGTTCTTC
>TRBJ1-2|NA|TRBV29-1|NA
CSVGSGYGYTF
TGCAGCGTTGGCTCGGGGTATGGCTACACCTTC
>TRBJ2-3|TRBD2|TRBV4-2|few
CASSQEGGLAEDTQYF
TGTGCCAGCAGCCAAGAGGGAGGACTAGCTGAGGATACGCAGTATTTT
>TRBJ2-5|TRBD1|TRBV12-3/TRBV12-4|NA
CASRQGQQTQYF
TGTGCCAGCAGACAGGGACAGCAGACCCAGTACTTC
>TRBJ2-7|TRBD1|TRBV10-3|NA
CAIKQTGDSYEQYF
TGTGCCATCAAACAAACAGGGGACTCCTACGAGCAGTACTTC
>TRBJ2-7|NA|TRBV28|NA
CASNTYPPYEQYF
TGTGCCAGCAATACCTATCCCCCATACGAGCAGTACTTC
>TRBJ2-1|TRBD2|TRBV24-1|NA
CATSGAGGPRNEQFF
TGTGCCACCAGTGGGGCGGGAGGGCCGAGGAATGAGCAGTTCTTC
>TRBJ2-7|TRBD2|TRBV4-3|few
CASSLRLAGDYEQYF
TGCGCCAGCAGCCTAAGACTAGCGGGGGACTACGAGCAGTACTTC
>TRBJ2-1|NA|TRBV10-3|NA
CAISEAGRGEQFF
TGTGCCATCAGTGAGGCAGGCCGTGGTGAGCAGTTCTTC
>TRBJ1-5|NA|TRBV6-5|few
CASSIDSYNQPQHF
TGTGCCAGCAGTATAGACAGCTACAATCAGCCCCAGCATTTT
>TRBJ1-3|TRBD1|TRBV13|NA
CASSFRQGANTIYF
TGTGCCAGCAGCTTCCGACAGGGGGCAAACACCATATATTTT
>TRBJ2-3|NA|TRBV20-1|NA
CSATSTDTQYF
TGCAGTGCTACGAGCACAGATACGCAGTATTTT